This T cell receptor (beta chain) was captured in a study of blood T cells in healthy people across ages. V shed 5 bases and J shed 6 bases, with 14 bases lying between them. The CDR3 is 13 amino acids. Germline V gene data show CDR1 as MNHEY and CDR2 as SVGEGT. The use of a sample-barcoded 5' primer and a J-beta primer mix characterized a second PCR of roughly 6 to 11 cycles. TCRdb re-called the 5' RACE reads with MiXCR, one entry per CDR3 protein. The sample gives 780,000 or so distinct CDR3 sequences, 45% to 70% of which show up once; roughly 26% is in the top ten. This clonotype was sampled from a man aged 40-49 years in good health. The sample was blood. The chain links TRBV6-2 or TRBV6-3 to TRBJ2-7; D unclear. The DNA for the CDR3 is TGTGCCAGCAGTGATATCAGCAGTTCCGAGCAGTACTTC. It codes for CASSDISSSEQYF.